This T cell receptor beta chain emerged from a study of blood T cell repertoires in COVID-19. As to this clone: The sample has other DNA sequences that encode this CDR3 too.

Germline CDR1 reads WSHSY; CDR2 reads SAAADI. Trimming cost V 4 bases and J 5 bases, with 11 bases left between them. The CDR3 length is 13 residues. Sequencing was performed with immunoSEQ multiplex PCR; in TCRdb, only in-frame clones are kept and a portion is missing. The profile shows tens of thousands of clones, more than 75% of them singletons. The chain employs TRBV10-2 and TRBJ2-5; a possible D gene is TRBD1 (6 bases). Specimen: peripheral blood. This TCR was recovered from a woman of 80 years or more with acute or convalescent COVID-19. The CDR3: CASSGQGWETQYF. The CDR3, as DNA: TGCGCCAGCAGTGGGCAGGGGTGGGAGACCCAGTACTTC.